The 5 T cell receptor beta chains below were found in one sample sequenced in a study of shared clonotypes between healthy human individuals. The data were produced by immunoSEQ multiplex PCR, yet TCRdb's version contains in-frame clones alone and is incomplete. Here the sample spans 110,000 or so clones, 68% being singletons. Sequences were obtained from memory CD8+ T cells sorted from blood. The subset: CD45RO+ cells pooled with CCR7-negative TemRA cells. These receptors all stem from a woman aged 25 to 39 in good health.

V gene TRBV7-2 combines with J gene TRBJ1-2, with D uncertain. The CDR3 is made up of 13 amino acids. The V and J ends lost 4 bases and 8 bases respectively, with 14 bases between them. The V gene's germline CDR1 is SGHTA and CDR2 FQGNSA. Written as DNA, the CDR3 is TGTGCCAGCAGCTCGGCAGGTTGGTTGGGCTACACCTTC. Its translation: CASSSAGWLGYTF.

The chain combines TRBV19 with TRBJ2-7; TRBD2 agrees at 10 bases. The germline V gene has CDR1 LNHDA and CDR2 SQIVND (reference sequence). This CDR3 is 15 amino acids long. The junction had 7 bases not matched to a gene; V was cut back by 6 bases and J by 2 bases. The CDR3 DNA is TGTGCCAGTAGACTTCGTGGACTAGCGGCCTACGAGCAGTACTTC. It translates to CASRLRGLAAYEQYF.

V usage is TRBV15 and J usage is TRBJ2-5; D gene ambiguous. Germline CDR1 and CDR2: LNHNV and YYDKDF (reference sequence). The CDR3 spans 12 residues. The V and J ends lost 5 bases and 4 bases respectively, with 8 bases between them. CDR3 amino acids: CATSLYTETQYF. For the CDR3, the DNA is TGTGCCACCAGCCTATACACAGAGACCCAGTACTTC.

J is TRBJ2-2 and V is TRBV25-1; perhaps TRBD2 as D (6 bases). The germline V and J ends were trimmed by 7 bases and 6 bases, with 21 bases remaining between them. The CDR3 sequence is 16 residues long. Germline CDR1 MGHDK, CDR2 SYGVNS. The CDR3 is CASTPRETGPPGELFF. In DNA, the CDR3 is TGTGCCAGCACCCCCCGGGAGACGGGGCCCCCCGGGGAGCTGTTTTTT.

This clone was counted many times. The genes are TRBV2 and TRBJ1-1; D possibly corresponds to TRBD1 (5 bases). The CDR3 runs to 16 residues. Germline values: CDR1 SNHLY, CDR2 FYNNEI. V shed 6 bases and J shed 6 bases, with 23 bases lying between them. CDR3 in DNA: TGTGCCAGCAGGCGCGCAGGGAGTCTCCACGGTCCTGAAGCTTTCTTT. Its protein product is CASRRAGSLHGPEAFF.